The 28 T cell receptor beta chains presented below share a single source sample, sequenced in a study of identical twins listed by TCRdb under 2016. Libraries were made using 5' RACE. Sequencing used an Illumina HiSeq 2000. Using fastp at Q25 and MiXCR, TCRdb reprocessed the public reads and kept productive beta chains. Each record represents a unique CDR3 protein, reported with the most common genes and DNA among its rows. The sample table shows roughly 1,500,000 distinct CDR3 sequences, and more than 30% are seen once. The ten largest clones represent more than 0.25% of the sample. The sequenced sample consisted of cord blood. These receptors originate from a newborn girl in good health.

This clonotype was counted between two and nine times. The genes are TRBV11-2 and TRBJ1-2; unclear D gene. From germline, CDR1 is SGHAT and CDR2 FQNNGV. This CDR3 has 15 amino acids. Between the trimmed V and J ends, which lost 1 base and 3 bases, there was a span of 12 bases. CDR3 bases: TGTGCCAGCAGCTTAGTTGCCGGGGTGTACTATGGCTACACCTTC. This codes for CASSLVAGVYYGYTF.

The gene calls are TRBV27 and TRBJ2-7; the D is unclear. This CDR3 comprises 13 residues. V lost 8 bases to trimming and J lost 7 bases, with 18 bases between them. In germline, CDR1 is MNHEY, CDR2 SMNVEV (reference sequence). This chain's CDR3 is CASVWHTINEQYF. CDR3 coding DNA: TGTGCCAGCGTGTGGCACACAATCAATGAGCAGTACTTC.

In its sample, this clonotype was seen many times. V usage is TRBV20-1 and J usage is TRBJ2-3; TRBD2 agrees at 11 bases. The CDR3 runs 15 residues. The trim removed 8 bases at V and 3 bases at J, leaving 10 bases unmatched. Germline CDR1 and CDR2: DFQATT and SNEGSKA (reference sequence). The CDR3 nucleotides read TGCAGTACATTTAGCGGGAGGGAACGGACAGATACGCAGTATTTT. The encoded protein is CSTFSGRERTDTQYF.

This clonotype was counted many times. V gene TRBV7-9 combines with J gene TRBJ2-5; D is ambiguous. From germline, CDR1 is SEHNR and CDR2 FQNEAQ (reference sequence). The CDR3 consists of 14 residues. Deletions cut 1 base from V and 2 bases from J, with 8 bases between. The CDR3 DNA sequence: TGTGCCAGCAGCTTAGTACCAGGTCAAGAGACCCAGTACTTC. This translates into CASSLVPGQETQYF.

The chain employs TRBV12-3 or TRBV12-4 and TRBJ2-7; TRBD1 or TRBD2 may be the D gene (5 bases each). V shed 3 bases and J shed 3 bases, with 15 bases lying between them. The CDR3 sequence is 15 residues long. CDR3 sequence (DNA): TGTGCCAGCAGTTTTCCGGGGCGCGGATTCTACGAGCAGTACTTC. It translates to CASSFPGRGFYEQYF.

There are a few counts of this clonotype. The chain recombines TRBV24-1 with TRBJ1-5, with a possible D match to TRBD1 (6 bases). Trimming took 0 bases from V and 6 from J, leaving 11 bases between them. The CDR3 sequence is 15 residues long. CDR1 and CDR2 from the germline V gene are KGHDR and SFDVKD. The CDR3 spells CATSDLRGDPQPQHF. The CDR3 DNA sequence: TGTGCCACCAGTGATTTGAGGGGGGATCCTCAGCCCCAGCATTTT.

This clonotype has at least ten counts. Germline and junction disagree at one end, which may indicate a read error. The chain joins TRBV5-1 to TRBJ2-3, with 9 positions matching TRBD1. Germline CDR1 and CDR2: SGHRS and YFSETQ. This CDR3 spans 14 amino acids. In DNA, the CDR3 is TGTGCCAGCAGCTTAACAGGGGGCCCAGATACGCAGTATTTT. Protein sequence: CASSLTGGPDTQYF. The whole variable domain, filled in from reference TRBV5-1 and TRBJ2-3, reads KAGVTQTPRYLIKTRGQQVTLSCSPISGHRSVSWYQQTPGQGLQFLFEYFSETQRNKGNFPGRFSGRQFSNSRSEMNVSTLELGDSALYLCASSLTGGPDTQYFGPGTRLTVL.

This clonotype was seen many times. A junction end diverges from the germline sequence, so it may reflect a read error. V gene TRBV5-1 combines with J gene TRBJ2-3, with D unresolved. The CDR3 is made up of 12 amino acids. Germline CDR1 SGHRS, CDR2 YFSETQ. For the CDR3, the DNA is TGTGCCAGCAGCCATAGTACAGATACGCAGTATTTT. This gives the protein CASSHSTDTQYF.

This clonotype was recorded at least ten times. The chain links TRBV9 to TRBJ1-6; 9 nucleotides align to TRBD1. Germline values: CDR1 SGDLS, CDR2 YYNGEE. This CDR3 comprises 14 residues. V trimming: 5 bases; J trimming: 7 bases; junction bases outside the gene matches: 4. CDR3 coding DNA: TGTGCCAGCAGTGCCGGGACAGGGAATTCACCCCTCCACTTT. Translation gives CASSAGTGNSPLHF.

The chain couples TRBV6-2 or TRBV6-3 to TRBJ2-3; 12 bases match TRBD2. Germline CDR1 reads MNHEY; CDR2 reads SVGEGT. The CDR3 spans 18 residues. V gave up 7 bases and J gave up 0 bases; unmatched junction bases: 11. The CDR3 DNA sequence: TGTGCCAGCAACCCGCGGAGGCTAGCGGGAGGGAGCACAGATACGCAGTATTTT. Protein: CASNPRRLAGGSTDTQYF.

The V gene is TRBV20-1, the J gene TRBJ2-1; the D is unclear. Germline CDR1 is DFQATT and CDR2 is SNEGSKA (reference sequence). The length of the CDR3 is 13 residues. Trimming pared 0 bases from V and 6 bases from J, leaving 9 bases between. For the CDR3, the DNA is TGCAGTGCTAGAGACTGGCCGGGCAATGAGCAGTTCTTC. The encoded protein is CSARDWPGNEQFF.

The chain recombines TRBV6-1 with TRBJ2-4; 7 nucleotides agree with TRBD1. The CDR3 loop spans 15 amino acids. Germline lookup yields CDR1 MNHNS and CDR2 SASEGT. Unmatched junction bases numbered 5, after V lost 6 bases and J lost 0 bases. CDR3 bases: TGTGCCAGCAGGGGGGACAGCGGAGCCAAAAACATTCAGTACTTC. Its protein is CASRGDSGAKNIQYF.

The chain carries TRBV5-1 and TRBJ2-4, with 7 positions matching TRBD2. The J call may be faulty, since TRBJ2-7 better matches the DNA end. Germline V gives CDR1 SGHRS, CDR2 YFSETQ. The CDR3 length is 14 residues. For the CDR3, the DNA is TGCGCCAGCAGTTCCAGCGGGACCTTCTACGAGCAGTACTTC. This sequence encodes CASSSSGTFYEQYF.

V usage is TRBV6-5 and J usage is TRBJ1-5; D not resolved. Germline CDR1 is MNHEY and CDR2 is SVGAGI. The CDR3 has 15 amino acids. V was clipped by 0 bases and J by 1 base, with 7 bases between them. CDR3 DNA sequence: TGTGCCAGCAGTTACTCGGGGTCGAGCAATCAGCCCCAGCATTTT. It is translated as CASSYSGSSNQPQHF.

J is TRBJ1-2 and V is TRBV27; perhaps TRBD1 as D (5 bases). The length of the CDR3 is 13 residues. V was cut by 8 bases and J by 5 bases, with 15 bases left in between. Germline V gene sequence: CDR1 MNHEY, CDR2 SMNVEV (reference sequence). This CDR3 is CASGRGRLYGYTF. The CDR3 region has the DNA TGTGCCAGCGGCCGGGGCAGACTTTATGGCTACACCTTC.

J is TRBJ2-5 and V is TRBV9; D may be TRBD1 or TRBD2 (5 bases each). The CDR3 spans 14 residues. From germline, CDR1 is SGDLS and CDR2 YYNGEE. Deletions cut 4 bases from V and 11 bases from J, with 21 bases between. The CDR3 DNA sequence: TGTGCCAGCAGCCCCAATAGGGGAGCGTTTGAGCAGTACTTC. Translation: CASSPNRGAFEQYF.

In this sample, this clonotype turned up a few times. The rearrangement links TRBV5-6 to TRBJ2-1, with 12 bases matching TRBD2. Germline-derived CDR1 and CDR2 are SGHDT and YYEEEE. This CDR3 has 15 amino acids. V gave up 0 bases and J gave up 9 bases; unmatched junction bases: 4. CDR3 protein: CASSLGLAGGIEQFF. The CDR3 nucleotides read TGTGCCAGCAGCTTGGGGCTAGCGGGAGGGATTGAGCAGTTCTTC.

The CDR3 DNA reads TGTGCCACCAGTGATTCCCCAGACCCGAGCTCCTACAATGAGCAGTTCTTC. It specifies CATSDSPDPSSYNEQFF. The gene calls are TRBV24-1 and TRBJ2-1, with D hard to call. CDR3 length: 17 residues. The V gene's germline CDR1 is KGHDR and CDR2 SFDVKD. The V end was cut by 2 bases, the J end by 0 bases, with 13 bases between.

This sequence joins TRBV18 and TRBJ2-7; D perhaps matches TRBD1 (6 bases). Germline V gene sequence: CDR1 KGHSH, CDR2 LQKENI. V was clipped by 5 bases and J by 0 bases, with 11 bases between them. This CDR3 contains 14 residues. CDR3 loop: CASSTLDSSYEQYF. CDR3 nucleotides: TGTGCCAGCTCAACCCTGGACAGCTCCTACGAGCAGTACTTC.

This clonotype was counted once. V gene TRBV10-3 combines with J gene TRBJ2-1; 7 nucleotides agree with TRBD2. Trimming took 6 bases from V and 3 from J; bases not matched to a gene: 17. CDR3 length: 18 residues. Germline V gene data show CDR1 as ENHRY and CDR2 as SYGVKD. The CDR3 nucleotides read TGTGCCATCAGCGCTCAAACTAGCGCGAGTTCCTTCTACAATGAGCAGTTCTTC. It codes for CAISAQTSASSFYNEQFF.

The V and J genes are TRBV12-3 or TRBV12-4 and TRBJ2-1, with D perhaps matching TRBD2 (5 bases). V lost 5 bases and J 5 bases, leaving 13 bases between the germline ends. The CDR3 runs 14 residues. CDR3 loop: CASSVGRLNNEQFF. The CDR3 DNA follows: TGTGCCAGCAGTGTTGGGAGACTCAACAATGAGCAGTTCTTC.

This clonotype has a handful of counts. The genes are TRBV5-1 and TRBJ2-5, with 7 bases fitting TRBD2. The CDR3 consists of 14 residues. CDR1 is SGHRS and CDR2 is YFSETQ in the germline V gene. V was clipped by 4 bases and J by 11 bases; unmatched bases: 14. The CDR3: CASSPRDYYNEQYF. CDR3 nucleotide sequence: TGCGCCAGCAGCCCCCGGGACTACTACAATGAGCAGTACTTC.

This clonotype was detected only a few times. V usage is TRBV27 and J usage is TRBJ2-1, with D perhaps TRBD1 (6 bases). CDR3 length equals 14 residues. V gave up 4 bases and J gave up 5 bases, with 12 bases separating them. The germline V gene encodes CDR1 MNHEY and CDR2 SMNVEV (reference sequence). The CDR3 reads CASSSWAGDNEQFF. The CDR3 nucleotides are TGTGCCAGCAGTTCGTGGGCAGGGGACAATGAGCAGTTCTTC.

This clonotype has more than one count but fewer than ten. The CDR3 nucleotides read TGTGCCAGCAGCCAAACCAGCGGTGCTAGCACAGATACGCAGTATTTT. Its protein product is CASSQTSGASTDTQYF. The rearrangement links TRBV4-2 to TRBJ2-3; maybe TRBD2 (5 bases). The CDR3 totals 16 residues. Germline CDR1 is LGHNA and CDR2 is YNFKEQ. V was pared by 2 bases and J by 0 bases, with 12 bases between.

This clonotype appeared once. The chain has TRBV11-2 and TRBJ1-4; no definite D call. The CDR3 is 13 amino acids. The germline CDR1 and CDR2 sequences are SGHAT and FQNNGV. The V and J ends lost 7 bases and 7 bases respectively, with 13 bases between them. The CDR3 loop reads CASTRGRGEKLFF. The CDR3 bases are TGTGCCAGCACTCGCGGACGGGGTGAAAAACTGTTTTTT.

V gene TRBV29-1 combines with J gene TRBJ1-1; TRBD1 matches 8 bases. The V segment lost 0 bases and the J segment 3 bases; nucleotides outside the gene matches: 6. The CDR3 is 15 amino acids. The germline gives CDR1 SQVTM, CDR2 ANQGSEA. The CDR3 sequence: CSVEDYATGDTEAFF. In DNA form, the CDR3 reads TGCAGCGTTGAAGATTACGCGACAGGGGACACTGAAGCTTTCTTT.

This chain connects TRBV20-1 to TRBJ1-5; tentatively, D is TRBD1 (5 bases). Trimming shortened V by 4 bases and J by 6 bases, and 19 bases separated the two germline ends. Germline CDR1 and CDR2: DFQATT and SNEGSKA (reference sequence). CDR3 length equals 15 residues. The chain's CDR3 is CSAKSSAGRIQPQHF. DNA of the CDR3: TGCAGTGCTAAGTCTTCTGCAGGGAGGATTCAGCCCCAGCATTTT.

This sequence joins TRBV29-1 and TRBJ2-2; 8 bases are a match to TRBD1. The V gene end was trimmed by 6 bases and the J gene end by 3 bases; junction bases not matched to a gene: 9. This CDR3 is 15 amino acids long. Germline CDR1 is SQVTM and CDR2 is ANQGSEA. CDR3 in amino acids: CSVRARTGYTGELFF. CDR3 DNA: TGCAGCGTCCGGGCCCGGACAGGGTACACCGGGGAGCTGTTTTTT.